This is a list of T cell receptor beta chains from one sample in a study of Graves' ophthalmopathy and Graves' hyperthyroidism. TCRdb re-called the multiplex PCR reads through MiXCR, storing one row per CDR3 protein. The sample contains almost 750,000 distinct CDR3 sequences, 40% of which appear only once. Sequenced material: peripheral blood. These receptors all stem from an adult man with Graves' ophthalmopathy. Both conserved end residues are part of each CDR3. The order of the fields is CDR3 protein, CDR3 DNA, J gene, V gene, D gene, clone size. The D gene is left open where the match is weak. The size of a clone is reported for some rows only, either as once, few or many, or as a class for expanded clones.

CASSIMGAGQPQHF | TGTGCCAGTAGTATAATGGGGGCGGGACAGCCCCAGCATTTT | TRBJ1-5 | TRBV19 | . | few
CASSREDRGQGYGYTF | TGTGCCAGCAGCCGTGAGGACAGGGGGCAAGGCTATGGCTACACCTTC | TRBJ1-2 | TRBV7-2 | TRBD1 | .
CASSPRTPEWNEQYF | TGCGCCAGCAGCCCCAGGACCCCTGAATGGAACGAGCAGTACTTC | TRBJ2-7 | TRBV5-1 | . | .
CSVGSASGANVLTF | TGCAGCGTTGGGAGCGCCTCTGGGGCCAACGTCCTGACTTTC | TRBJ2-6 | TRBV29-1 | . | many
CASSLRDPSFSPLHF | TGTGCCAGCAGTCTTCGAGACCCCTCCTTTTCACCCCTCCACTTT | TRBJ1-6 | TRBV4-2 | . | .
CASSQLVAEYTGELFF | TGTGCCAGCAGCCAGCTAGTAGCGGAATACACCGGGGAGCTGTTTTTT | TRBJ2-2 | TRBV11-1 | . | .
CASSQGINTEAFF | TGTGCCAGCAGTCAGGGGATTAACACTGAAGCTTTCTTT | TRBJ1-1 | TRBV7-7 | . | many
CASSLGPPPEQYF | TGTGCCAGCAGCTTAGGTCCCCCTCCCGAGCAGTACTTC | TRBJ2-7 | TRBV7-2 | . | few
CSASRLAGRGLETQYF | TGCAGTGCTAGCCGACTAGCGGGACGAGGGTTGGAGACCCAGTACTTC | TRBJ2-5 | TRBV20-1 | TRBD2 | few
CASTAGTPQETQYF | TGTGCCAGCACCGCCGGGACCCCGCAAGAGACCCAGTACTTC | TRBJ2-5 | TRBV5-8 | . | few
CASSETSGETGELFF | TGCGCCAGCAGTGAGACTAGCGGAGAAACCGGGGAGCTGTTTTTT | TRBJ2-2 | TRBV10-2 | TRBD2 | few
CASSPSGLGELFF | TGTGCCAGCAGCCCAAGTGGGCTCGGGGAGCTGTTTTTT | TRBJ2-2 | TRBV7-9 | . | .
CASSVAGTSSDEQYF | TGTGCCAGCAGCGTAGCTGGGACATCCTCCGACGAGCAGTACTTC | TRBJ2-7 | TRBV9 | . | many
CASEDGWGETQYF | TGTGCCAGCGAGGACGGGTGGGGGGAGACCCAGTACTTC | TRBJ2-5 | TRBV12-3/TRBV12-4 | . | many
CASSYPPLEQYF | TGTGCCAGCAGTTACCCCCCACTCGAGCAGTACTTC | TRBJ2-7 | TRBV7-3 | . | .
CASSTPEQGFTEAFF | TGTGCCAGCAGCACCCCCGAACAGGGGTTCACTGAAGCTTTCTTT | TRBJ1-1 | TRBV11-2 | TRBD1 | .
CASSWTGAFSGRLNTGELFF | TGTGCCAGCAGTTGGACAGGGGCGTTTAGCGGGAGATTGAACACCGGGGAGCTGTTTTTT | TRBJ2-2 | TRBV25-1 | . | .
CSVSGGDAFGEKLFF | TGCAGCGTTAGTGGGGGTGACGCTTTCGGTGAAAAACTGTTTTTT | TRBJ1-4 | TRBV29-1 | . | .
CASSSGVVPLHF | TGTGCCAGCAGCTCAGGAGTAGTACCCCTCCACTTT | TRBJ1-6 | TRBV5-8 | . | few
CASSGARVEGYTF | TGTGCCAGCAGCGGAGCTAGGGTGGAAGGCTACACCTTC | TRBJ1-2 | TRBV2 | . | .
CSARQGSTEAFF | TGCAGTGCCAGACAGGGGAGCACTGAAGCTTTCTTT | TRBJ1-1 | TRBV20-1 | TRBD1 | many
CASSYSSRSINGYTF | TGTGCCAGCAGTTACTCGAGTCGGTCAATTAATGGCTACACCTTC | TRBJ1-2 | TRBV6-6 | . | .
CSVGIGAHGYTF | TGCAGCGTTGGAATCGGGGCTCATGGCTACACCTTC | TRBJ1-2 | TRBV29-1 | . | .
CSVDRETGELFF | TGCAGCGTTGACAGGGAAACCGGGGAGCTGTTTTTT | TRBJ2-2 | TRBV29-1 | . | many
CASGLVIGGSITGELFF | TGTGCTAGTGGTTTGGTAATTGGGGGGAGTATCACCGGGGAGCTGTTTTTT | TRBJ2-2 | TRBV12-3/TRBV12-4 | . | .
CASSYRGGRNEKLFF | TGTGCCAGCAGTTACAGGGGAGGGCGAAATGAAAAACTGTTTTTT | TRBJ1-4 | TRBV6-6 | . | few
CASSLTSGGAMETQYF | TGTGCCAGCAGCTTGACTAGCGGGGGGGCAATGGAGACCCAGTACTTC | TRBJ2-5 | TRBV7-6 | TRBD2 | .
CASSETAVNQPQHF | TGTGCCAGCAGTGAAACAGCGGTCAATCAGCCCCAGCATTTT | TRBJ1-5 | TRBV2 | . | many
CASSLAGTFDTEAFF | TGCGCCAGCAGCTTGGCCGGTACATTTGACACTGAAGCTTTCTTT | TRBJ1-1 | TRBV5-1 | . | .
CASRAGTGVNGYTF | TGTGCCAGCAGGGCCGGGACGGGGGTTAACGGCTACACCTTC | TRBJ1-2 | TRBV2 | . | .
CASSMASGSYEQYF | TGTGCCAGTAGTATGGCCTCGGGGTCCTACGAGCAGTACTTC | TRBJ2-7 | TRBV19 | . | .
CASSLGLAVQGPQYF | TGTGCCAGCAGTTTGGGACTAGCGGTTCAGGGGCCGCAGTACTTC | TRBJ2-7 | TRBV6-6 | TRBD2 | .